Here is one T cell receptor beta chain with its context. Its antigen is currently unknown. This same CDR3 is encoded by further DNA sequences in the sample. The PCR used 60 Vbeta and 13 Jbeta primers. Using immunoSEQ multiplex PCR, the repertoire was profiled, and TCRdb retains in-frame clones only, with some absent. The top ten hold 0.95% to 1.5% of the sample, which has about 120,000 clones, about 78% seen once. Trimming shortened V by 0 bases and J by 3 bases, and 9 bases separated the two germline ends. The CDR3 loop spans 14 amino acids. Looked up from germline, CDR1 is SGDLS and CDR2 is YYNGEE. The entry originates in a study of cytomegalovirus exposure and HLA in healthy donors. Study in general: Earlier results showed almost 120 million unique TCR beta sequences derived from approximately 180 million T cells.

Study-wide results and limits: The investigators catalogued 150 to 200 TCR beta chains as cytomegalovirus-associated. Donor immune exposure was known only as CMV serostatus.

The receptor was isolated from a female donor in good health and CMV-seronegative. The rearrangement links TRBV9 to TRBJ1-1; tentative D call: TRBD1 (5 bases). Sample: PBMCs. The CDR3 DNA reads TGTGCCAGCAGCGTAGGGCCGGGGGACACTGAAGCTTTCTTT. It is translated as CASSVGPGDTEAFF.